The T cell receptor (beta chain) under discussion was sequenced for a study of cytomegalovirus exposure and HLA in healthy donors (dated by TCRdb to 2017 to 2019). The study in broad terms: An earlier analysis of approximately 590 of the donors reported approximately 300 Gb of sequence data and roughly 110 million unique TCR beta sequences from around 200 million T cells. An early release that covered 500 to 800 HLA-typed donors contained approximately 320 gigabases of sequencing data and 85 million to 100 million unique TCR sequences. Among the roughly 370 genotyped donors, 75% to 90% belonged to the genetic ancestry cluster associated with self-reported Caucasian donors. The aim of the study was to test whether cataloging public T cell receptors could identify signatures of past pathogen exposure. The T cell repertoires of 700 or so subjects were profiled by immunosequencing and related to cytomegalovirus serostatus. In addition to the first cohort of approximately 650 subjects, a separate validation cohort of 130 or so different subjects was used. High-throughput TCR immunosequencing, statistical association of individual TCRs with disease status, and machine learning were combined to predict cytomegalovirus infection status. A later analysis re-examined previously published TCR beta repertoires from 610 or so donors and added high-resolution HLA genotyping to investigate patterns of TCR occurrence. Rather than using new phenotypic data, the later analysis identified candidate immune exposures from TCR beta sequences and from how often those sequences occurred across donors. To decide whether each TCR beta V gene segment behaved as functional or pseudogenic, an earlier analysis of over 500 of the donors relied on high-throughput TCR beta sequencing. Donor age, sex, ethnicity and CMV serostatus were compiled together with the repertoire data. A later genetic analysis used genome-wide SNP genotypes for about 60% of the 666 donors, treating that subset as a discovery cohort. All discovery cohort repertoires had been generated on a single sequencing platform. Class I and class II HLA loci were covered by the typing at four-digit resolution. The number of donors typed differed by locus, with roughly 620-630 for A, B, C, DRB1 and DQB1, 522 for DQA1, nearly 610 for DPA1, and 400 to 490 for DPB1. Because of strong linkage in the cohort, five DR-DQ haplotypes were treated as single units for association and clustering. Among 398 genotyped donors of the cohort, an average of about 240,000 unique TCR beta nucleotide sequences was sequenced per donor, of which approximately 19% were non-productive. The full study reports these points: Some IMGT-functional V segments, including TRBV6-2 and TRBV6-3, could not be distinguished by the 87-base-pair reads and were therefore excluded. In a later analysis, TCR association rates were found to vary across HLA loci, with the most associated TCRs seen for DRB1 alleles and the fewest for HLA-C alleles. A later analysis found that most CMV-associated TCR beta chains appeared HLA-restricted, with HLA associations seemingly driven largely by CMV exposure. The presence/absence analyses assumed that sequencing depth was roughly uniform across donors, and that assumption may not be true. A few of the identified cytomegalovirus-associated TCR beta chains were confirmed in vitro to be specific for cytomegalovirus antigens. Immune exposure information for the cohort was limited to CMV serostatus. The study listed 150 to 200 TCR beta chains as associated with cytomegalovirus. Linkage disequilibrium might explain the correlated functional status among segregating V segments, but an unknown experimental factor could not be ruled out. A later genetic analysis associated a missense DCLRE1C variant with V-gene and J-gene trimming of TCR beta chains, and an independent cohort replicated the association. An earlier analysis of roughly 570 of the donors showed that most TCR beta V segments appeared in productive rearrangements either about 90% or about 30% of the time, which broadly matched IMGT annotations. HLA typing was unavailable for some donors at each locus, so association tests used only the typed subset. According to a later genetic analysis, donors in an Asian-associated ancestry cluster had fewer N-insertions in productive TCRs than the roughly 700-donor mean. The classifier was reported to diagnose cytomegalovirus status with high specificity and sensitivity in both the original and validation cohorts. Specific HLA alleles were associated with roughly 16,000 TCR beta sequences at a false discovery rate of 0.05 in a later analysis. Several of the top co-occurrence clusters appeared to be linked to parvovirus B19, influenza, CMV and Epstein-Barr virus, according to a later analysis. A further reported finding was that TCR beta sequences accurately predicted the HLA-A and HLA-B alleles for most subjects in the first cohort. Because counts were too low, roughly 18 rarely observed V segments, including chromosome 9 orphons, were left out of the earlier analysis of 500 to 650 of the donors. Strong co-occurrence of HLA alleles, especially DR and DQ, made assigning TCR associations to individual alleles difficult. This cohort had only TCR beta chains sequenced, and the lack of alpha or paired-chain data limited which features could be detected. A group of highly shared sequence variants was considered likely to be a technical artifact of the sequencing pipeline. Most TCR sequences were observed very rarely across donors, whereas some public TCRs were present in many individuals. In a later analysis, HLA-associated TCR beta chains showed more clonal expansion and lower generation probabilities than non-associated chains that were equally common. According to the authors, the approach could potentially be generalized to other disease states and immunological phenotypes.

The germline V gene (reference sequence) gives CDR1 as SEHNR and CDR2 as FQNEAQ. The CDR3 holds 13 amino acids from the cysteine to the phenylalanine. The entry retains the CDR3 DNA only, 39 bases that are in frame from base 1. V loses 2 bases, J loses 0 bases, and the germline ends lie 4 bases apart. Regarding this clone: Its specific antigen is unknown. The input lacks base qualities; no much larger clone sits a single base away.

Libraries were built with the immunoSEQ multiplex PCR assay. For the multiplex PCR, a mixture combining 60 forward primers for TCR Vbeta segments and 13 reverse primers for TCR Jbeta segments was used. The CDR3 region of rearranged TCR beta genes was amplified from genomic DNA with a multiplex PCR assay. On the Illumina HiSeq System, the amplified TCR beta libraries were sequenced as 87-base-pair reads. Per the original workflow: A later analysis tallied around 82 million unique TCR beta chains across the 666 repertoires, and some 10 million of those chains were shared by two or more donors. Raw reads were error-corrected and collapsed into unique sequences with a nearest-neighbor algorithm that merged closely related sequences to remove PCR and sequencing errors. Alignment of CDR3 sequences to IMGT reference sequences was used to assign V, D and J gene segments. For a sequence to be retained, a match of at least six nucleotides to both a V gene segment and a J gene segment was required. A rearrangement counted as productive if the CDR3 had no stop codons and remained in frame with V and J, and every other rearrangement counted as non-productive. CDR3 was defined by IMGT convention, running from the second conserved V-encoded cysteine to the conserved J-encoded phenylalanine. Sequences without an unambiguous match to a single V gene segment were excluded from the earlier analysis of a few hundred of the donors. In an earlier analysis of approximately 550 of the donors, V segments were called functional above 56.7% productive rearrangements and were called segregating when the between-donor standard deviation exceeded 5%. To diagnose cytomegalovirus status from the catalog of TCR beta chain sequences, a statistical classification framework was built. In a later analysis, V and J genes were assigned by comparing TCR nucleotide sequences against IMGT/GENE-DB human TR gene sequences. Using the TCRdist pipeline, a later analysis assigned CDR3 sequences along with most-parsimonious VDJ recombination scenarios. In a later analysis, each TCR beta chain was defined by its CDR3 amino acid sequence together with its V-gene family, and reads lacking a unique V-gene family were excluded. To address suspected cross-contamination and a sequencing artifact, a later analysis removed 450 to 700 highly shared, low-generation-probability nucleotide sequences. A later analysis calculated a clonal expansion index for each public chain from normalized within-repertoire ranks of inferred template counts. Generation probabilities in a later analysis came from a VDJ recombination model fitted to out-of-frame rearrangements, and those results were checked against IGoR. In a later analysis, hypergeometric tests were used to score TCR-TCR, TCR-HLA and TCR-CMV co-occurrence, with a repertoire-size bias correction applied to TCR pairs. To estimate false discovery rates, a later analysis permuted the HLA or CMV assignments 20 times. In a later analysis, co-occurring TCRs were grouped using DBSCAN, with TCRdist sequence similarity added in when clustering inside HLA-allele-positive subsets. For co-occurrence clustering, repertoires with fewer than 30,000 or more than 120,000 public chains were excluded, along with about five repertoires with anomalous nucleotide sharing. In TCRdb, the immuneACCESS table is reduced to in-frame sequences with V and J assigned. These tables do not hold every clone; where another copy was compared, an unresolved V gene accounts for under half, and the others remain unexplained. Clone size and the V and J calls come from that table; the DNA yielded D and trimming. Present in this sample are about 120,000 clones, around three quarters of which were seen just once. The leading ten clones occupy around 3% of the sample.

The cohort was made up of roughly 670 healthy bone marrow donors. At the time of sampling, every cohort member was nominally healthy, though immune exposures that went unrecorded were likely present. The donor tested CMV seropositive and was one of the 289 seropositive cohort members. A peripheral blood sample was collected from each donor, and TCR beta sequencing was performed on peripheral blood mononuclear cells. Genomic DNA was extracted from the blood cell samples with the Qiagen DNeasy Blood Extraction Kit. The receptor chain draws on TRBV7-9 and TRBJ1-1; confidence is insufficient to name the D gene. The source of this sequence is a woman aged 40-49 years in good health and CMV-seropositive. Sequenced sample: PBMCs. CDR3 protein: CASSLLMNTEAFF. The DNA reads TGTGCCAGCAGCTTATTAATGAACACTGAAGCTTTCTTT.